This T cell receptor beta chain emerged from a study of CD8 T cells in Susac syndrome. The table lists this clonotype with a count of one. As yet, its antigen is unknown. V shed 3 bases and J 3 bases; nucleotides not matched to a gene: 0. This CDR3 is built from 13 residues. Looked up from germline, CDR1 is SGHRS and CDR2 is YFSETQ. The authors sequenced TCR beta from blood CD8+ and CD4+ T cells. RNA was extracted with the RNeasy kit, and a quantity of 0.5 to 1 ug was reverse transcribed using random hexamers. A single record per CDR3 protein comes from TCRdb applying MiXCR to the immunoSEQ multiplex PCR reads. The data show about 250,000 distinct CDR3 sequences, approximately 92% seen once. Overall study findings and caveats: By the study's own acknowledgment, its TCR sequencing and HLA analysis included relatively few individuals.

The receptor's source is a human donor with multiple sclerosis. The source material was CD4+ T cells from PBMCs. The chain employs TRBV5-1 and TRBJ1-2; 9 nucleotides match TRBD1. DNA of the CDR3: TGCGCCAGCAGCTGGGACAGGGACTATGGCTACACCTTC. It translates to CASSWDRDYGYTF.